This T cell receptor beta chain was sequenced in a study of blood T cells in healthy people across ages. The sample holds one count of this clonotype. V trimming: 6 bases; J trimming: 11 bases; junction bases outside the gene matches: 16. The CDR3 contains 15 residues. Germline loops: CDR1 SGHTA, CDR2 FQGNSA. For the second PCR, which ran for about 6 to 11 cycles, a sample-barcoded 5' primer and a J-beta primer mix were used. One entry per CDR3 protein results from TCRdb running MiXCR on the 5' RACE reads. The repertoire holds hundreds of thousands of distinct CDR3 sequences, with 45% to 50% as singletons.

The V gene is TRBV7-2, the J gene TRBJ2-5, with TRBD2 identical over 9 bases. The sequencing input was blood. This receptor was identified in a woman aged 60-75 years in good health. CDR3 sequence reads: CASRQTSGLVNEQYF. DNA for the CDR3: TGTGCCAGCAGACAAACTAGCGGGTTGGTCAATGAGCAGTACTTC.